This T cell receptor (beta chain) was captured in a study of PD-1 blockade in mismatch repair-deficient tumors. Method: immunoSEQ multiplex PCR; TCRdb's copy keeps in-frame clones and lacks some. Here the sample spans 120,000 or so clones, about nine tenths being singletons. The starting material was peripheral blood, obtained almost 74 weeks after starting pembrolizumab. The source of this sequence is an adult with mismatch repair-deficient cancer.

CDR3 residues: CASRTGLASYEQYF. The CDR3 bases are TGCGCCAGCAGGACAGGGCTGGCCTCCTACGAGCAGTACTTC. The V and J genes are TRBV5-1 and TRBJ2-7; 7 nucleotides align to TRBD1. V dropped 5 bases and J dropped 0; count of bases not matched to a gene: 5. The germline V gene has CDR1 SGHRS and CDR2 YFSETQ. This CDR3 has 14 amino acids.